A single sample gave rise to the 25 T cell receptor beta chains below, sequenced in a study of CD8+CD57+ T cells in acquired aplastic anemia. TCR beta VDJ and CDR3 were profiled, and genomic DNA was the template. MiXCR, run by TCRdb on the reads, gives a single entry per CDR3 protein. Among about 80,000 distinct CDR3 sequences listed, around 44% were seen once. Sequencing used sorted CD4+, CD8+, or CD8+CD57+ T cells (not recorded which) from PBMCs. The receptors shown here come from a human donor in good health, serving as a control.

V is TRBV30 and J is TRBJ2-5; weak D call: TRBD2 (6 bases). The CDR3 is 13 amino acids. V lost 5 bases to trimming and J lost 2 bases, with 12 bases between them. From germline, CDR1 is GTSNPN and CDR2 SVGIG (reference sequence). CDR3 nucleotides: TGTGCCTGGGGAACCGGGACTCAAGAGACCCAGTACTTC. This gives the protein CAWGTGTQETQYF.

Worth noting for this clonotype: A much larger clone is a single base away; this may be a read error. This rearrangement joins TRBV25-1 to TRBJ2-3; 8 bases agree with TRBD2. The length of the CDR3 is 17 residues. V dropped 6 bases and J dropped 5; count of bases not matched to a gene: 16. Germline values: CDR1 MGHDK, CDR2 SYGVNS. The CDR3 protein is CASSPRLTGGPGDTQYF. The CDR3 nucleotides are TGTGCCAGCAGCCCTCGACTAACGGGAGGGCCGGGAGATACGCAGTATTTT.

This clonotype was seen many times. The chain links TRBV10-1 to TRBJ1-1; weak D call: TRBD1 (6 bases). The V end lost 2 bases, the J end lost 0 bases, and 10 bases lay between the germline ends. This CDR3 has 15 residues. Looked up from germline, CDR1 is WNHNN and CDR2 is SYGVQD (reference sequence). The DNA for the CDR3 is TGCGCCAGCAGTGAGGTTACAGGGCTGAACACTGAAGCTTTCTTT. Its protein is CASSEVTGLNTEAFF.

This clonotype was seen many times. CDR3 sequence (DNA): TGCAGTGCTAGCGCGGGACTAGCGGGAGATGAGCAGTTCTTC. It yields the protein CSASAGLAGDEQFF. The V and J genes are TRBV20-1 and TRBJ2-1, with 14 positions matching TRBD2. The CDR3 contains 14 residues. V lost 3 bases, J lost 8 bases, and 3 bases stayed unmatched. The germline V gene has CDR1 DFQATT and CDR2 SNEGSKA (reference sequence).

This clonotype appeared many times. The chain links TRBV7-9 to TRBJ1-2; the match to TRBD1 covers 7 bases. V was pared by 8 bases and J by 6 bases, with 3 bases of the junction left unmatched. CDR1 is SEHNR, CDR2 FQNEAQ, per germline (reference sequence). The CDR3 contains 11 residues. The CDR3 DNA sequence: TGTGCCAGCGGGACAGCAAATGGCTACACCTTC. Translated: CASGTANGYTF. Drawing the rest from reference TRBV7-9 and TRBJ1-2, the complete variable domain is DTGVSQNPRHKITKRGQNVTFRCDPISEHNRLYWYRQTLGQGPEFLTYFQNEAQLEKSRLLSDRFSAERPKGSFSTLEIQRTEQGDSAMYLCASGTANGYTFGSGTRLTVV.

The V and J genes are TRBV19 and TRBJ2-2; D is unresolved. CDR1 LNHDA and CDR2 SQIVND come from the germline V gene (reference sequence). This CDR3 contains 13 residues. Trimming shortened V by 8 bases and J by 7 bases, and 14 bases separated the two germline ends. CDR3 protein: CASEKMQNGELFF. In DNA, the CDR3 is TGTGCCAGTGAGAAGATGCAGAACGGGGAGCTGTTTTTT. The entire variable domain, with the rest obtained from reference TRBV19 and TRBJ2-2, is as follows: DGGITQSPKYLFRKEGQNVTLSCEQNLNHDAMYWYRQDPGQGLRLIYYSQIVNDFQKGDIAEGYSVSREKKESFPLTVTSAQKNPTAFYLCASEKMQNGELFFGEGSRLTVL.

The chain has TRBV25-1 and TRBJ2-7; 9 bases fit TRBD2. The germline CDR1 and CDR2 sequences are MGHDK and SYGVNS. The V segment lost 4 bases and the J segment 4 bases; nucleotides outside the gene matches: 8. The CDR3 spans 15 residues. The CDR3 bases are TGTGCCAGCAGTGGGGTTAGCGGGAGTTCTTACGAGCAGTACTTC. As protein: CASSGVSGSSYEQYF.

In this sample, this clonotype turned up many times. The chain couples TRBV6-5 to TRBJ2-5, with TRBD1 as a possible D gene (6 bases). The CDR3 totals 14 residues. Germline CDR1 is MNHEY and CDR2 is SVGAGI. Deletions cut 2 bases from V and 1 base from J, with 8 bases between. In nucleotides, the CDR3 is TGTGCCAGCAGTTACGGGACAAGCCAAGAGACCCAGTACTTC. Translation: CASSYGTSQETQYF.

The rearrangement uses TRBV20-1 and TRBJ2-7, with D hard to call. From germline, CDR1 is DFQATT and CDR2 SNEGSKA (reference sequence). V lost 6 bases to trimming and J lost 2 bases, with 8 bases between them. The CDR3 runs to 11 residues. The CDR3 coding sequence is TGCAGTGCCCCTCGTGCCTACGAGCAGTACTTC. Protein product: CSAPRAYEQYF.

There are a few counts of this clonotype. Being one base from a much bigger clone, this may be a read error. V usage is TRBV2 and J usage is TRBJ2-1; 8 bases fit TRBD2. The CDR3 is 15 amino acids. Trimming removed 4 bases from V and 5 bases from J; junction bases left unmatched: 7. In germline, CDR1 is SNHLY, CDR2 FYNNEI. CDR3 sequence: CASSGGISGDNEQFF. DNA of the CDR3: TGTGCCAGCAGTGGAGGGATTAGCGGGGACAATGAGCAGTTCTTC.

This clonotype came up many times. The chain carries TRBV19 and TRBJ1-1; D unresolved. Germline-derived CDR1 and CDR2 are LNHDA and SQIVND (reference sequence). V was cut by 4 bases and J by 2 bases, with 11 bases left in between. The CDR3 runs to 14 residues. CDR3 residues: CASSSDGLNTEAFF. The DNA for the CDR3 is TGTGCCAGTAGTAGTGACGGCCTCAACACTGAAGCTTTCTTT.

As DNA, the CDR3 is TGTGCCTGGAGTGTACAGGGAGACGAGCAGTACTTC. Its protein is CAWSVQGDEQYF. V gene TRBV30 combines with J gene TRBJ2-7; D may be TRBD1 (6 bases). From germline, CDR1 is GTSNPN and CDR2 SVGIG (reference sequence). The CDR3 length is 12 residues. The V end lost 0 bases, the J end lost 5 bases, and 8 bases lay between the germline ends.

The rearrangement joins TRBV25-1 to TRBJ1-1; D unclear. The CDR3 is made up of 13 amino acids. Germline values: CDR1 MGHDK, CDR2 SYGVNS. The V end was cut by 4 bases, the J end by 0 bases, with 6 bases between. The CDR3 DNA sequence: TGTGCCAGCAGTGTTAAGATGAACACTGAAGCTTTCTTT. The encoded protein is CASSVKMNTEAFF.

The V and J genes are TRBV7-2 and TRBJ2-5; D is undetermined. TRBJ2-7 matches the DNA end more closely, so the J call is doubtful. The CDR3 runs 13 residues. Looked up from germline, CDR1 is SGHTA and CDR2 is FQGNSA. CDR3 sequence reads: CASSKAQNYEQYF. As DNA, the CDR3 is TGTGCCAGCAGCAAGGCACAGAACTACGAGCAGTACTTC.

In regard to this clonotype: Given a much more abundant clone one base away, this may be a read error. V and J are TRBV5-1 and TRBJ1-2, with D uncertain. Germline CDR1 and CDR2: SGHRS and YFSETQ. With 7 bases removed from V and 3 bases from J, the gap between germline ends came to 10 bases. This CDR3 is 12 amino acids long. CDR3 sequence: CASATGYYGYTF. DNA of the CDR3: TGCGCCAGCGCAACGGGTTACTATGGCTACACCTTC.

The chain recombines TRBV2 with TRBJ2-6; TRBD2 is a possible D gene (5 bases). With 3 bases removed from V and 2 bases from J, the gap between germline ends came to 11 bases. The CDR3 is 16 amino acids. The germline V gene encodes CDR1 SNHLY and CDR2 FYNNEI. CDR3 residues: CASSEGGSAGANVLTF. The CDR3 DNA is TGTGCCAGCAGTGAGGGCGGTAGCGCTGGGGCCAACGTCCTGACTTTC.

This clonotype has ten or more counts. The V gene is TRBV5-1, the J gene TRBJ1-2, with TRBD1 identical over 8 bases. CDR3 length: 14 amino acids. Trimming at V came to 4 bases and at J to 7 bases, leaving 9 bases not matched to a gene. Germline loops: CDR1 SGHRS, CDR2 YFSETQ. CDR3 nucleotides: TGCGCCAGCAGCACTACCGACAGGGGAGGTGGCTACACCTTC. Its translation is CASSTTDRGGGYTF.

The table lists this clonotype with a few counts. The rearrangement joins TRBV25-1 to TRBJ2-3, with no clear D. The CDR3 has 14 residues. The V end was cut by 5 bases, the J end by 3 bases, with 12 bases between. Germline V gene sequence: CDR1 MGHDK, CDR2 SYGVNS. The CDR3 DNA reads as TGTGCCAGCAGTTACTACAGCATAACAGATACGCAGTATTTT. Its translation: CASSYYSITDTQYF.

This chain connects TRBV25-1 to TRBJ2-3; 12 bases agree with TRBD2. This CDR3 spans 15 amino acids. Germline trimming cut 6 bases from V and 10 bases from J; bases unmatched to any gene: 11. Germline lookup yields CDR1 MGHDK and CDR2 SYGVNS. As DNA, the CDR3 is TGTGCCAGCAGCCGGGGACTAGCGGGCGGTCCTGCGCAGTATTTT. Amino acids: CASSRGLAGGPAQYF.

This clonotype was recorded many times. The J gene is TRBJ1-1, the V gene TRBV5-8; the D is unclear. V lost 1 base and J 10 bases, leaving 11 bases between the germline ends. The CDR3 totals 12 residues. Germline V CDR1 and CDR2: SGHTS, YDEGEE. In DNA, the CDR3 is TGTGCCAGCAGCTTGATGGGGTATCGAGCTTTCTTT. Its translation: CASSLMGYRAFF.

About this clonotype itself: Relative to the germline gene, one junction end is altered; a read error may explain this. V gene TRBV12-3 or TRBV12-4 combines with J gene TRBJ1-2; 11 bases align to TRBD1. This CDR3 is built from 16 residues. The CDR3 protein is CASSYKRTGGGYGYTF. The CDR3 DNA follows: TGTGCCAGTAGTTACAAGCGGACAGGGGGCGGCTATGGCTACACCTTC.

This chain connects TRBV25-1 to TRBJ2-7, with 10 bases identical to TRBD2. The germline gives CDR1 MGHDK, CDR2 SYGVNS. The length of the CDR3 is 15 residues. The J segment lost 5 bases and the V segment lost 6 bases, leaving 10 bases of the junction unmatched. The CDR3 region has the DNA TGTGCCAGCAGCGCAGGGACTAGCGTGTTCAACGAGCAGTACTTC. It yields the protein CASSAGTSVFNEQYF.

This clonotype has only a few counts. This chain links TRBV24-1 with TRBJ2-1; D not certain. V shed 11 bases and J shed 0 bases, with 22 bases lying between them. Looked up from germline, CDR1 is KGHDR and CDR2 is SFDVKD. The CDR3 has 17 residues. This CDR3 is CASSLEVAPSSYNEQFF. In DNA form, the CDR3 reads TGTGCCAGCAGCTTAGAAGTCGCACCGAGCTCCTACAATGAGCAGTTCTTC.

In its sample, this clonotype was seen many times. This chain links TRBV20-1 with TRBJ2-7; perhaps TRBD1 as D (6 bases). Germline V gene data show CDR1 as DFQATT and CDR2 as SNEGSKA (reference sequence). Trimming stripped 4 bases from V and 0 bases from J, with 10 bases between. This CDR3 has 13 amino acids. CDR3 DNA: TGCAGTGCTAATGACAGGAGCTCCTACGAGCAGTACTTC. Its protein product is CSANDRSSYEQYF.

This clonotype has more than one count but fewer than ten. J is TRBJ2-3 and V is TRBV2; no clear D gene. CDR1 is SNHLY, CDR2 FYNNEI, per germline. V was trimmed by 6 bases and J by 6 bases, leaving 7 bases between them. The CDR3 is 11 residues long. The CDR3 DNA sequence: TGTGCCAGCAGGGTCGGGGATACGCAGTATTTT. Translating gives CASRVGDTQYF.